The 10 T cell receptor beta chains below were found in one sample sequenced in a study of cytomegalovirus exposure and HLA in healthy donors. Using immunoSEQ multiplex PCR, the repertoire was profiled, and TCRdb retains in-frame clones only, with some absent. The sample includes more than 80,000 clones, about 88% of them seen just once. Sample: PBMCs. The receptors were gathered from a woman under 30 in good health and CMV-seropositive.

This chain uses TRBV4-3 with TRBJ2-3; D perhaps matches TRBD1 (6 bases). Trimming removed 0 bases from V and 1 base from J, with 11 bases in between. The CDR3 runs to 16 residues. Per germline, CDR1 LGHNA and CDR2 YSLEER. CDR3 residues: CASSQDWGLGTDTQYF. CDR3 DNA: TGCGCCAGCAGCCAAGATTGGGGGCTTGGCACAGATACGCAGTATTTT.

This chain joins TRBV11-2 and TRBJ1-1; D is uncertain. V was shortened by 7 bases and J by 4 bases, with 25 bases between the two germline ends. CDR1 is SGHAT, CDR2 FQNNGV, per germline. The CDR3 has 17 amino acids. The CDR3 reads CASIPAIGRRSGTEAFF. The CDR3, as DNA: TGTGCCAGCATTCCGGCGATAGGGAGGAGGTCGGGCACTGAAGCTTTCTTT.

V usage is TRBV28 and J usage is TRBJ2-3, with 8 positions matching TRBD1. CDR1 MDHEN and CDR2 SYDVKM come from the germline V gene. Trimming cost V 2 bases and J 5 bases; bases outside gene matches: 6. This CDR3 has 15 residues. Here the CDR3 DNA reads TGTGCCAGCAGTTTAAGGGCAGGGGGCAGAGATACGCAGTATTTT. Amino acid sequence: CASSLRAGGRDTQYF. Full variable domain (remainder filled in from reference TRBV28 and TRBJ2-3): DVKVTQSSRYLVKRTGEKVFLECVQDMDHENMFWYRQDPGLGLRLIYFSYDVKMKEKGDIPEGYSVSREKKERFSLILESASTNQTSMYLCASSLRAGGRDTQYFGPGTRLTVL.

This clone has just one count. V gene TRBV4-2 combines with J gene TRBJ1-2; D is perhaps TRBD1 (6 bases). Germline V gene data show CDR1 as LGHNA and CDR2 as YNFKEQ. The CDR3 has 14 residues. V dropped 6 bases and J dropped 8 bases, with 19 bases sitting between them. The CDR3 sequence: CASRAQGNREGYTF. CDR3 nucleotides: TGTGCCAGCAGGGCCCAGGGGAATCGGGAAGGCTACACCTTC.

The chain has TRBV6-1 and TRBJ2-7; possible D gene TRBD1, 6 bases. The CDR3 consists of 15 residues. V lost 0 bases to trimming and J lost 3 bases, with 12 bases between them. From germline, CDR1 is MNHNS and CDR2 SASEGT. Written as DNA, the CDR3 is TGTGCCAGCAGTGAAGCCTGGACAGACATCTACGAGCAGTACTTC. Its protein is CASSEAWTDIYEQYF.

This clone was counted once. The chain combines TRBV6-1 with TRBJ1-2, with D maybe TRBD1 (5 bases). V lost 4 bases, J lost 6 bases, and 15 bases lay in between. Germline V gene sequence: CDR1 MNHNS, CDR2 SASEGT. The length of the CDR3 is 14 residues. The CDR3: CASSGRGGWNGYTF. In DNA form, the CDR3 reads TGTGCCAGCAGTGGGCGGGGGGGATGGAATGGCTACACCTTC.

There are a few counts of this clone. The rearrangement links TRBV29-1 to TRBJ2-7; weak D call: TRBD2 (6 bases). The CDR3 totals 14 residues. V lost 1 base and J 2 bases, leaving 12 bases between the germline ends. CDR1 is SQVTM and CDR2 is ANQGSEA in the germline V gene. The CDR3 region has the DNA TGCAGCGTTGAAGGGGATTCGGGGGCCTACGAGCAGTACTTC. Translation gives CSVEGDSGAYEQYF.

The rearrangement links TRBV28 to TRBJ2-1, with 12 bases that match TRBD2. The CDR3 extends over 17 amino acids. The V gene's germline CDR1 is MDHEN and CDR2 SYDVKM. The J segment lost 12 bases and the V segment lost 5 bases, leaving 17 bases of the junction unmatched. The CDR3 spells CASSRSLAGGLGMGQFF. CDR3 nucleotides: TGTGCCAGCAGTCGATCTCTAGCGGGGGGGTTGGGAATGGGGCAGTTCTTC.

V usage is TRBV7-9 and J usage is TRBJ2-2; weak D call: TRBD1 (6 bases). The CDR3 consists of 19 residues. V was cut by 5 bases and J by 5 bases, with 27 bases left in between. Looked up from germline, CDR1 is SEHNR and CDR2 is FQNEAQ (reference sequence). The CDR3 DNA reads TGTGCCAGCAGCCCAAACTCCGGGACACCCAGCAATCCAACCGGGGAGCTGTTTTTT. Translating gives CASSPNSGTPSNPTGELFF.

CDR3 coding DNA: TGTGCCAGCAGTTTCCGGCTAGCAGACCAGTACTTC. Encoded protein: CASSFRLADQYF. The chain uses TRBV28 and TRBJ2-5; a weak D match, TRBD2 (5 bases). Germline loops: CDR1 MDHEN, CDR2 SYDVKM. CDR3 length: 12 residues. Trimming removed 3 bases at V and 10 bases at J, with 12 bases between.